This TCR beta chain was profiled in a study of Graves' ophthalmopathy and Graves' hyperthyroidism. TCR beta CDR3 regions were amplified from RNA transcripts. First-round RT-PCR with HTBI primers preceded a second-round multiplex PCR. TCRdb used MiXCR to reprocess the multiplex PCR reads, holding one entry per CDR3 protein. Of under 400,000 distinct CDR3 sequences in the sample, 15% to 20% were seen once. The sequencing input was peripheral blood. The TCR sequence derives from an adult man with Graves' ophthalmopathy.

CDR3 residues: CASSKQAALRLETQYF. The CDR3 DNA reads TGTGCCAGCAGTAAACAAGCAGCCCTGCGTTTAGAGACCCAGTACTTC. The gene calls are TRBV6-2 or TRBV6-3 and TRBJ2-5; D gene uncertain. The CDR3 is made up of 16 amino acids. V gave up 5 bases and J gave up 4 bases, with 20 bases separating them. Germline V CDR1 and CDR2: MNHEY, SVGEGT.